This T cell receptor (beta chain) was captured by sequencing in a study of blood T cell repertoires in COVID-19. The junction had 13 bases not matched to a gene; V was cut back by 5 bases and J by 1 base. The germline gives CDR1 SQVTM, CDR2 ANQGSEA. The CDR3 sequence is 17 residues long. Profiled with immunoSEQ multiplex PCR; TCRdb holds only in-frame clones, not every one. The sample lists about 210,000 clones; about four fifths were seen once. The sequencing input was peripheral blood. The origin of this receptor is a woman between 50 and 59 years old with active or convalescent COVID-19. The chain has TRBV29-1 and TRBJ1-1; 10 bases are a match to TRBD1. The CDR3 nucleotides read TGCAGCGTTCCCGGCGGACAGGGGGATTTCGCGAACACTGAAGCTTTCTTT. Residues: CSVPGGQGDFANTEAFF. The full variable domain, in which reference TRBV29-1 and TRBJ1-1 provide the parts outside the CDR3, is SAVISQKPSRDICQRGTSLTIQCQVDSQVTMMFWYRQQPGQSLTLIATANQGSEATYESGFVIDKFPISRPNLTFSTLTVSNMSPEDSSIYLCSVPGGQGDFANTEAFFGQGTRLTVV.